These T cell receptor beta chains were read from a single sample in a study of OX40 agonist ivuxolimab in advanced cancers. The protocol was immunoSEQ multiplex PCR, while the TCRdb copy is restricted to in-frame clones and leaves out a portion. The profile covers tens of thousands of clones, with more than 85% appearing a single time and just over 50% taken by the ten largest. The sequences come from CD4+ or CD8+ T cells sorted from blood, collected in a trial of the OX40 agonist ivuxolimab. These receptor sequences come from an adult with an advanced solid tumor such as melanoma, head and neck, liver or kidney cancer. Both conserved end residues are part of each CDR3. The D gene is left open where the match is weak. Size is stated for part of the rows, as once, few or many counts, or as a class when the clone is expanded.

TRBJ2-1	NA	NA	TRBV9	TGTGCCAGCAGCGTAGTTCAGGGACACAATGAGCAGTTCTTC	CASSVVQGHNEQFF
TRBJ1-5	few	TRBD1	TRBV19	TGTGCCAGTAGTTTCACAGGACAGGGCAATCAGCCCCAGCATTTT	CASSFTGQGNQPQHF
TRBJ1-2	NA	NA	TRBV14	TGTGCCAGCAGCCAAGGGCGGACTAACTATGGCTACACCTTC	CASSQGRTNYGYTF
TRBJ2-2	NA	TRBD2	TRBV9	TGTGCCAGCAGCCCCGGTTGGAGCGGGGGGGTCCCCGGGGAGCTGTTTTTT	CASSPGWSGGVPGELFF
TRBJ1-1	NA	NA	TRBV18	TGTGCCAGCTCACCAGGAGGGGCATACACTGAAGCTTTCTTT	CASSPGGAYTEAFF
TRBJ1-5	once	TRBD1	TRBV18	TGTGCCAGCTCACCACCGGGACAGGGTTATCAGCCCCAGCATTTT	CASSPPGQGYQPQHF
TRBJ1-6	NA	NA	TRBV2	TGTGCCAGCACTCTGGTTCGGGATTCACCCCTCCACTTT	CASTLVRDSPLHF
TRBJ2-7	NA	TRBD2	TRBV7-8	TGTGCCAGCAGCTTAGGGGGACTAGTCTCCTACGAGCAGTACTTC	CASSLGGLVSYEQYF
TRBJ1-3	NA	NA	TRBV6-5	TGTGCCAGCAGTTACTCGACATTCCACTCTGGAAACACCATATATTTT	CASSYSTFHSGNTIYF
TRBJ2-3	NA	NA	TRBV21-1	TGTGCCAGCAGCTCACAGGGAAGACGCACAGATACGCAGTATTTT	CASSSQGRRTDTQYF
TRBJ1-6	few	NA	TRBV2	TGTGCCAGCAGTGGGACGGGACACTATAATTCACCCCTCCACTTT	CASSGTGHYNSPLHF
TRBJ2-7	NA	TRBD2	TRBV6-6	TGTGCCAGCACCTTGACTAGCGGATTGTACGAGCAGTACTTC	CASTLTSGLYEQYF
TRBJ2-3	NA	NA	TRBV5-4	TGTGCCAGCAGCCTAGGTACAAACACAGATACGCAGTATTTT	CASSLGTNTDTQYF
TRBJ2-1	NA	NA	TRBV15	TGTGCCACCAGCAGAGATGGAGGGGGGCGCCGCCTCAATGAGCAGTTCTTC	CATSRDGGGRRLNEQFF
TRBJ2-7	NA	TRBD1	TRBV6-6	TGTGCCATCAGGGCGACAGGGGGACCCTACGAGCAGTACTTC	CAIRATGGPYEQYF
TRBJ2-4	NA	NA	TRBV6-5	TGTGCCAGCAGTTACTCCCGGGGCGTGCAAAACATTCAGTACTTC	CASSYSRGVQNIQYF
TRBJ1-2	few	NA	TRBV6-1	TGTGCCAGCACTGGCTACACCTTC	CASTGYTF
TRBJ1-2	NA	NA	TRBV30	TGTGCCTGGAGACGAGTGTTTGGGGGCGACTATGGCTACACCTTC	CAWRRVFGGDYGYTF
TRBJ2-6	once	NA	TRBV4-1	TGCGCCAGCAGCCAACCTACCTCTGGGGCCAACGTCCTGACTTTC	CASSQPTSGANVLTF
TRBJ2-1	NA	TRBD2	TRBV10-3	TGTGCCATCAGTGGCAGCGGGACGACCTCCTACAATGAGCAGTTCTTC	CAISGSGTTSYNEQFF
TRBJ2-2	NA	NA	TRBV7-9	TGTGCCAGCACCCGCACCTCAGGGTGGGCGGGGGCAAACACCGGGGAGCTGTTTTTT	CASTRTSGWAGANTGELFF
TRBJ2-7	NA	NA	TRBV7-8	TGTGCCAGCAGCTTAGCGCCTCCTTACGAGCAGTACTTC	CASSLAPPYEQYF
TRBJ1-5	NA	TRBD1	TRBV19	TGTGCCAGTACCGGACAGGGGGGGAATCAGCCCCAGCATTTT	CASTGQGGNQPQHF
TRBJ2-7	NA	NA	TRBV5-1	TGCGCCAGCAGCTTTGGAGACTCCGTCTCCTACGAGCAGTACTTC	CASSFGDSVSYEQYF
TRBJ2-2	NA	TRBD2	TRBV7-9	TGTGCCAGCAGCTTCGGGACTAGCGGGAACACCGGGGAGCTGTTTTTT	CASSFGTSGNTGELFF
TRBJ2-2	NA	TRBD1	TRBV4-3	TGCGCCAGCAGCCCAGGGACAGGGGGAGGGACCGGGGAGCTGTTTTTT	CASSPGTGGGTGELFF
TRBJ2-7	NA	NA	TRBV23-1	TGCGCCAGCAGACTGACGACCAGCAACGCCTACGAGCAGTACTTC	CASRLTTSNAYEQYF
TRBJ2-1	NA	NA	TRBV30	TGTGCCTCGGACAGTCTGTCCTACAATGAGCAGTTCTTC	CASDSLSYNEQFF
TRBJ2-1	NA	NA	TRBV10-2	TGCGCCAGCAGTGGGAGCTCCAGGGGCAATGAGCAGTTCTTC	CASSGSSRGNEQFF
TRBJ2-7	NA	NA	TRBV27	TGTGCCAGCAGTTTATTCCAGGGGTTCCCCTACGAGCAGTACTTC	CASSLFQGFPYEQYF
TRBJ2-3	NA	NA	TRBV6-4	TGTGCCAGCAGGAGGTCAGGAACTAGCACAGATACGCAGTATTTT	CASRRSGTSTDTQYF
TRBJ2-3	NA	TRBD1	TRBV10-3	TGTGCCATCAGTGAGCCGGGACAGGGAGGCACAGATACGCAGTATTTT	CAISEPGQGGTDTQYF